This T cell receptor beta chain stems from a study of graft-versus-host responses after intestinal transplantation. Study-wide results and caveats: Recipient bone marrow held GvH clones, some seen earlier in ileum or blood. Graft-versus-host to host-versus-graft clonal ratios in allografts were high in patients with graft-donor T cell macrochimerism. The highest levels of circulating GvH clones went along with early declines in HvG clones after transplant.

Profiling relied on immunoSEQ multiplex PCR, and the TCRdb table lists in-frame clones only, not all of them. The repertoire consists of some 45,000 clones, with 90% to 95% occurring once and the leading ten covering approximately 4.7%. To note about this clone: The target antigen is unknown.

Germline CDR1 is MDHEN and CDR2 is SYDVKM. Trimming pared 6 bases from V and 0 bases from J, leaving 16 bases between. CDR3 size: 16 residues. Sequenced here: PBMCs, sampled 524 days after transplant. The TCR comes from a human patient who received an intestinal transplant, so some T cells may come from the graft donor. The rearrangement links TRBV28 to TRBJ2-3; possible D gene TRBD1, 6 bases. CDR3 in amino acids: CASRLVQGLSTDTQYF. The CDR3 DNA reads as TGTGCCAGCAGACTCGTACAGGGCCTGAGCACAGATACGCAGTATTTT.